These 2 T cell receptor beta chains share one sample of origin, sequenced in a study of technical replicates of blood from a few donors. Sequenced by immunoSEQ multiplex PCR; TCRdb stores in-frame clones only, minus some. Among 66,000 or so clones listed, roughly 97% were seen once. Sequencing used T cells isolated from PBMCs. The origin of the receptors is a human donor in good health.

The rearrangement joins TRBV4-1 to TRBJ2-1, with a weak D call TRBD2 (6 bases). There are 15 residues in the CDR3. V lost 4 bases, J lost 0 bases, and 10 bases lay in between. Germline-derived CDR1 and CDR2 are MGHRA and YSYEKL. CDR3 amino acids: CASSRSGRSYNEQFF. DNA for the CDR3: TGCGCCAGCAGCCGTAGCGGCCGCTCCTACAATGAGCAGTTCTTC.

CDR3 residues: CASSDLSAGIYEQYF. CDR3 nucleotide sequence: TGTGCCAGCAGTGATCTAAGTGCAGGGATCTACGAGCAGTACTTC. This chain connects TRBV6-1 to TRBJ2-7, with D perhaps TRBD1 (5 bases). Germline CDR1 MNHNS, CDR2 SASEGT. The CDR3 has 15 amino acids. V was trimmed by 3 bases and J by 3 bases, leaving 15 bases between them.